This TCR beta chain was sequenced during a study of shared clonotypes between healthy human individuals. Study background: CD4 naive cells filled three plates per donor, CD4 memory three, CD8 naive two and CD8 memory one. Whole-study findings and limits: Donors were few, which limited the genetic and exposure-history diversity represented. A handful of donors had roughly 5.2% of their naive CD4 clonotypes in common.

Positively selected for CCR7, the CD45RO-negative cells used as naive CD8 cells excluded terminally differentiated effector memory CD45RA+ cells. Comment on this clone: Its antigen is currently unknown.

Deep was the level at which the assay was run. Profiled with immunoSEQ multiplex PCR; TCRdb holds only in-frame clones, not every one. This sample carries 1.5 million to 2.5 million clones, just under 95% of them seen once, and the ten largest clones take roughly 1.2%. The receptor was derived from a man aged 18 to 35 in good health. The sample was naive CD8+ T cells sorted from blood.

The chain's CDR3 is CASSDVRKNEQFF. The CDR3 DNA follows: TGTGCCAGCAGTGATGTCAGGAAGAATGAGCAGTTCTTC. This chain connects TRBV2 to TRBJ2-1; D call uncertain. The germline V and J ends were trimmed by 3 bases and 7 bases, with 10 bases remaining between them. Germline assignment: CDR1 SNHLY and CDR2 FYNNEI. This CDR3 is built from 13 residues.